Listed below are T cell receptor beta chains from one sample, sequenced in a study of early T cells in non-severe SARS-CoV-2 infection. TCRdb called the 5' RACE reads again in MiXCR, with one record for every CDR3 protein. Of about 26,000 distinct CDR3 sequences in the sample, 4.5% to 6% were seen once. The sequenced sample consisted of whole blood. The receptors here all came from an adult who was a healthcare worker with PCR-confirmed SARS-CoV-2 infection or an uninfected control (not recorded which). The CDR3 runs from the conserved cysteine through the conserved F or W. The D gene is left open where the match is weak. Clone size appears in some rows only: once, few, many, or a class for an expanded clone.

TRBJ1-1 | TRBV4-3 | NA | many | CASSLGRLNTEAFF | TGCGCCAGCAGCCTCGGACGCTTGAACACTGAAGCTTTCTTT
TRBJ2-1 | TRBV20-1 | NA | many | CSARLPGGEQFF | TGCAGTGCTAGGCTTCCCGGGGGTGAGCAGTTCTTC
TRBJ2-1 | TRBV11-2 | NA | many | CASSLNGRDEQFF | TGTGCCAGCAGCTTAAACGGACGGGATGAGCAGTTCTTC
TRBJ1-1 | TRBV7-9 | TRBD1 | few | CASSFDRGRGRTEAFF | TGTGCCAGCAGCTTCGACAGGGGGCGTGGAAGGACTGAAGCTTTCTTT
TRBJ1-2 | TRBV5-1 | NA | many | CASSLNREYLDYGYTF | TGCGCCAGCAGCTTAAACAGGGAATATTTAGACTATGGCTACACCTTC
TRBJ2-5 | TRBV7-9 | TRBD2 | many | CASSLVGLAGLQETQYF | TGTGCCAGCAGCTTAGTCGGGCTAGCGGGACTCCAAGAGACCCAGTACTTC
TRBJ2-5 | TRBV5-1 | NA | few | CASSFPEAETQYF | TGCGCCAGCAGCTTCCCAGAAGCGGAGACCCAGTACTTC
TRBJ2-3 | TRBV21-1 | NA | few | CASSKEGRSTDTQYF | TGTGCCAGCAGCAAAGAAGGCAGGAGCACAGATACGCAGTATTTT
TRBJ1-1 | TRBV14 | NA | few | CASRLLGGTEAFF | TGTGCCAGCAGGCTCCTCGGGGGCACTGAAGCTTTCTTT
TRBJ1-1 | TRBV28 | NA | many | CASSLPGATNTEAFF | TGTGCCAGCAGTTTACCGGGGGCGACGAACACTGAAGCTTTCTTT
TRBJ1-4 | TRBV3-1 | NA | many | CASRKTGRATNEKLFF | TGTGCCAGCAGGAAAACAGGGAGGGCTACTAATGAAAAACTGTTTTTT
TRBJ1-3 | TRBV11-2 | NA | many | CASSLSTGSGNTIYF | TGTGCCAGCAGCTTATCCACAGGGTCCGGAAACACCATATATTTT
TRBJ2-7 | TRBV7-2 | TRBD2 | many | CASSPSPSGGAYEQYF | TGTGCCAGCAGCCCCTCTCCTAGCGGGGGGGCCTACGAGCAGTACTTC
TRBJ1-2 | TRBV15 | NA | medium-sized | CATSSSGGNYGYTF | TGTGCCACCAGCTCATCAGGAGGGAACTATGGCTACACCTTC
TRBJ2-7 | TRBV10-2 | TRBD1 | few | CASRGQTTVKQYF | TGCGCCAGCCGGGGACAGACTACGGTGAAGCAGTACTTC
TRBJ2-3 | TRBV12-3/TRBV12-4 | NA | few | CASKSLFTDTQYF | TGTGCCAGTAAATCTCTCTTCACAGATACGCAGTATTTT
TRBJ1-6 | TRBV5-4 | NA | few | CASSSKQGNAYNSPLHF | TGTGCCAGCAGCTCCAAACAGGGAAATGCCTATAATTCACCCCTCCACTTT
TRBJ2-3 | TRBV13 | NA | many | CASSKTSVAQYF | TGTGCCAGCAGCAAGACTAGTGTTGCGCAGTATTTT
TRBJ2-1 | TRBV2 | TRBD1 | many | CASSDSWDRDSEQFF | TGTGCCAGCAGTGATTCTTGGGACAGGGACTCTGAGCAGTTCTTC
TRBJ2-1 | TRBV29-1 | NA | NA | CSVGEEQSFYEQFF | TGCAGCGTTGGGGAGGAACAGTCGTTTTATGAGCAGTTCTTC
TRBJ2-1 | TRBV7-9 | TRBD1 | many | CASSLTGSSYNEQFF | TGTGCCAGCAGCCTGACAGGGTCCAGCTACAATGAGCAGTTCTTC
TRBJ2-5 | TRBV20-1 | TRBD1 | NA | CSADREETQYF | TGCAGTGCGGACAGGGAAGAGACCCAGTACTTC
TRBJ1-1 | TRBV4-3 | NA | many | CASSENSWMNTEAFF | TGCGCCAGCAGCGAAAACTCATGGATGAACACTGAAGCTTTCTTT
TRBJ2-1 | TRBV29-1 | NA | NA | CSVEFVGSIASYNEQFF | TGCAGCGTTGAATTTGTTGGGTCTATTGCGTCCTACAATGAGCAGTTCTTC
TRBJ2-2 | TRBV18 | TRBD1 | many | CASSPTGSTGELFF | TGTGCCAGCTCACCGACAGGGAGCACCGGGGAGCTGTTTTTT
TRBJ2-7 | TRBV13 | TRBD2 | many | CASSLRLAGAYEQYF | TGTGCCAGCAGCCTCAGACTAGCGGGGGCCTACGAGCAGTACTTC
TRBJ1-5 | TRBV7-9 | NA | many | CASSLAGLGNQPQHF | TGTGCCAGCAGCTTAGCGGGCTTGGGGAATCAGCCCCAGCATTTT
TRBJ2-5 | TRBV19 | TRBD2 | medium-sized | CASSGRLAGDQETQYF | TGTGCCAGTAGTGGCAGACTAGCGGGGGACCAAGAGACCCAGTACTTC
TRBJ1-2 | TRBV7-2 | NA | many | CASSSGRSNYGYTF | TGTGCCAGCAGCTCAGGGAGGAGTAACTATGGCTACACCTTC
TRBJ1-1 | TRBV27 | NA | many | CASSPPRGMNTEAFF | TGTGCCAGCAGTCCTCCCAGGGGCATGAACACTGAAGCTTTCTTT
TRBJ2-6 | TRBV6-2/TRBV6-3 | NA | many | CASSYLGVSGANVLTF | TGTGCCAGCAGTTACTTAGGTGTGTCTGGGGCCAACGTCCTGACTTTC
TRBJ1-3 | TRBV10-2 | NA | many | CASRDPAGAISGNTIYF | TGCGCCAGCAGGGACCCCGCAGGGGCGATCTCTGGAAACACCATATATTTT
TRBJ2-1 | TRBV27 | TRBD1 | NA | CASSLRDRTYNEQFF | TGTGCCAGCAGTCTCCGGGACAGGACCTACAATGAGCAGTTCTTC
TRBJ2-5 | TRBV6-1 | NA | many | CASTLSGVWETQYF | TGTGCCAGCACCCTAAGCGGAGTTTGGGAGACCCAGTACTTC
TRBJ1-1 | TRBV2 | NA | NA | CASSEQQNTEAFF | TGTGCCAGCAGTGAACAGCAGAACACTGAAGCTTTCTTT
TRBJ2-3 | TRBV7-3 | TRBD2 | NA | CASSLAGVDTQYF | TGTGCCAGCAGCTTAGCGGGGGTAGATACGCAGTATTTT
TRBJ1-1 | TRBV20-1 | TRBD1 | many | CSAGTGLVNTEAFF | TGCAGTGCTGGGACAGGCCTCGTCAACACTGAAGCTTTCTTT
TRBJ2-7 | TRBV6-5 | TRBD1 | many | CATSASDRGTYEQYF | TGTGCCACATCGGCCTCGGACAGGGGAACCTACGAGCAGTACTTC
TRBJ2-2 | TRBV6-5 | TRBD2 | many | CASSYSSGGRTGELFF | TGTGCCAGCAGTTACTCGAGCGGGGGACGGACCGGGGAGCTGTTTTTT
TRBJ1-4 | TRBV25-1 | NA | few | CASSSWATNEKLFF | TGTGCCAGCAGTTCATGGGCAACTAATGAAAAACTGTTTTTT
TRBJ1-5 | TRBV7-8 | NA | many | CASSLEVGVGRNQPQHF | TGTGCCAGCAGCTTAGAGGTCGGGGTAGGGCGCAATCAGCCCCAGCATTTT
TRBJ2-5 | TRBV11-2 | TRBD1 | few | CASSPTGGMFKETQYF | TGTGCCAGCAGCCCGACAGGGGGCATGTTTAAAGAGACCCAGTACTTC
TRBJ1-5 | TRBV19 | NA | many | CASSIRADQPQHF | TGTGCCAGTAGTATAAGGGCGGATCAGCCCCAGCATTTT
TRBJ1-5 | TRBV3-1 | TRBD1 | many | CASSQARGQVNQPQHF | TGTGCCAGCAGCCAAGCCAGGGGACAGGTGAATCAGCCCCAGCATTTT
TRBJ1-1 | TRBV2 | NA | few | CASLRLALLNTEAFF | TGTGCCAGCCTTCGACTGGCCCTACTGAACACTGAAGCTTTCTTT
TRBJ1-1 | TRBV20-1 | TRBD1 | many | CSALNPGQGNTEAFF | TGCAGTGCTTTGAATCCGGGACAGGGGAACACTGAAGCTTTCTTT
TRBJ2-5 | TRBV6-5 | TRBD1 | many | CASSYRGQSETQYF | TGTGCCAGCAGTTACCGGGGACAGTCAGAGACCCAGTACTTC
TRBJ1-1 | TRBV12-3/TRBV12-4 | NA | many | CASSFPDSRIEAFF | TGTGCCAGCAGTTTTCCCGACAGCCGGATTGAAGCTTTCTTT
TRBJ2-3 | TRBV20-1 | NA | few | CSARVYGSRGWGSSTDTQYF | TGCAGTGCTAGAGTTTACGGTAGCCGGGGCTGGGGGAGCAGCACAGATACGCAGTATTTT
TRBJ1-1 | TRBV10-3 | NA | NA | CAISGTLGTEAFF | TGTGCCATCTCCGGGACACTAGGCACTGAAGCTTTCTTT
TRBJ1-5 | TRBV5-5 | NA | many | CASSLSIEDQPQHF | TGTGCCAGCAGCTTGTCAATTGAGGATCAGCCCCAGCATTTT
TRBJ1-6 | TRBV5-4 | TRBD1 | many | CASSTTGTGLLHF | TGTGCCAGCAGCACCACCGGGACAGGGCTCCTCCACTTT
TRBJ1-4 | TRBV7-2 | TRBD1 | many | CASSLGGTGGEKLFF | TGTGCCAGCAGCTTAGGTGGGACAGGGGGAGAAAAACTGTTTTTT
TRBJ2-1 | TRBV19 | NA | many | CASSIDPSEQFF | TGTGCCAGTAGTATAGATCCTAGTGAGCAGTTCTTC
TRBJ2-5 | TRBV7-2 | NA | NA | CASSLEGPDFPNQETQYF | TGTGCCAGCAGCTTAGAGGGCCCAGATTTCCCCAACCAAGAGACCCAGTACTTC
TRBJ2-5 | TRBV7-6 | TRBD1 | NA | CASSPGTGQRTQYF | TGTGCCAGCAGCCCAGGGACGGGACAGAGGACCCAGTACTTC
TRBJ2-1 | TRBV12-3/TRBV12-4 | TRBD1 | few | CASRGTVNEQFF | TGTGCCAGCAGGGGGACAGTCAATGAGCAGTTCTTC
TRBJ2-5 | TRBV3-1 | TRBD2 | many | CASSPTTSGGRETQYF | TGTGCCAGCAGCCCCACGACTAGCGGGGGTCGGGAGACCCAGTACTTC
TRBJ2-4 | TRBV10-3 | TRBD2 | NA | CAISRTSDDIQYF | TGTGCCATCAGCAGGACTAGCGATGACATTCAGTACTTC
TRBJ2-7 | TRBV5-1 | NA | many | CASSLAPLEAYEQYF | TGCGCCAGCAGCTTGGCCCCACTAGAGGCCTACGAGCAGTACTTC